What follows describes a single TCR beta chain. Its target is unknown. This sample was taken from a study of STAT3 mutations in large granular lymphocyte leukemia. CDR1 is MNHEY and CDR2 is SMNVEV in the germline V gene (reference sequence). The V end lost 10 bases, the J end lost 0 bases, and 16 bases lay between the germline ends. This CDR3 has 15 residues. Overall study results and limits: Every T-LGLL patient had at least one immunodominant TCRbeta clonotype.

Measured with immunoSEQ multiplex PCR; TCRdb has only the in-frame clones, and not every one. The sample contains roughly 5,400 clones, roughly 94% of which appear only once. Sequencing used peripheral blood mononuclear cells. The chain has TRBV27 and TRBJ1-5, with D possibly being TRBD1 (6 bases). The sequence was collected from a man in his fifties or sixties with T-cell large granular lymphocyte leukemia. Some clones in this sample may be carry-over from other donors' samples. The CDR3 nucleotides are TGTGCCACAGGGGCGACGGATGATAGCAATCAGCCCCAGCATTTT. Its protein is CATGATDDSNQPQHF.